One TCR beta chain is described in this entry. Antigen specificity is unknown. One entry per CDR3 protein, without DNA, is what TCRdb gives after re-calling the 5' RACE reads. The sample includes 140,000 to 150,000 distinct CDR3 sequences. This sample is part of a study of monozygotic twins with inflammatory bowel disease. Whole-study results and caveats: Repertoire likeness was no different across concordant and discordant twins, perhaps owing to restricted power.

Germline V gene lookup returns CDR1 SGDLS and CDR2 YYNGEE. The CDR3 totals 16 residues. Material for sequencing was blood. The sequence was collected from a human donor with ulcerative colitis or Crohn's disease, or a healthy co-twin of an affected twin (not recorded which). The chain uses TRBV9 and TRBJ2-3; TCRdb's D gene call, TRBD2, goes unchecked for lack of DNA. The CDR3 protein is CASSPREGGSTDTQYF.